The entry below gives a single T cell receptor (beta chain) sequence along with its context. Its antigen remains unknown. The sample has other DNA sequences that encode this CDR3 too. Generated by immunoSEQ multiplex PCR, the TCRdb table keeps only in-frame clones and is missing some. The repertoire has more than 2 million clones, over 85% of them found once; the top ten carry over 1.5%. The germline CDR1 and CDR2 sequences are MNHNS and SASEGT. CDR3 size: 11 residues. The germline V and J ends were trimmed by 3 bases and 8 bases, with 4 bases remaining between them. The sample comes from a study of shared clonotypes between healthy human individuals. General study results and limits: Sorted-subset sequencing was shown by rarefaction to be incomplete despite large depth.

Selected positively for CCR7 and CD45RO-negative, naive CD8 cells excluded terminally differentiated effector memory CD45RA+ cells. This sequence originates from a man younger than 30 in good health. Some clones in this sample may be carry-over from other donors' samples. The sequencing input was naive CD8+ T cells from PBMCs. V is TRBV6-1 and J is TRBJ2-2; D gene uncertain. The CDR3 DNA reads as TGTGCCAGCAGTGAGGGGGGGGAGCTGTTTTTT. It codes for CASSEGGELFF.